These 6 T cell receptor beta chains were all obtained from the same sample, sequenced in a study of blood T cell repertoires in COVID-19. The data were produced by immunoSEQ multiplex PCR, yet TCRdb's version contains in-frame clones alone and is incomplete. The sample lists about 140,000 clones; approximately 89% were seen once. Sequencing used peripheral blood. These receptors were taken from a woman between 50 and 59 years old with acute or convalescent COVID-19.

The CDR3 DNA reads TGTGCCAGCAGTGAAAGGGGTTCCGGTCAGCCCCAGCATTTT. It encodes CASSERGSGQPQHF. This chain links TRBV2 with TRBJ1-5; tentatively, D is TRBD1 (5 bases). The germline V and J ends were trimmed by 2 bases and 6 bases, with 11 bases remaining between them. The CDR3 sequence is 14 residues long. Germline assignment: CDR1 SNHLY and CDR2 FYNNEI.

The genes are TRBV16 and TRBJ2-1, with D unresolved. The V end was cut by 2 bases, the J end by 10 bases, with 15 bases between. This CDR3 spans 14 amino acids. CDR1 and CDR2 (germline): KGHSY, FQNENV. As DNA, the CDR3 is TGTGCCAGCAGCCAAGCGGCCACGGGTGACGAGCAGTTCTTC. As protein: CASSQAATGDEQFF.

The gene calls are TRBV3-1 (or the pseudogene TRBV3-2) and TRBJ1-6; D is possibly TRBD1 (6 bases). Germline-derived CDR1 and CDR2 are LGHDT and YNNKEL (reference sequence). Trimming removed 0 bases from V and 9 bases from J, with 12 bases in between. The length of the CDR3 is 15 residues. CDR3 sequence: CASSQEGGIGSPLHF. CDR3 bases: TGTGCCAGCAGCCAAGAAGGGGGTATCGGTTCACCCCTCCACTTT.

The CDR3 nucleotides are TGTGCCAGCAGCTTAAGCGGTGGAGGTACCGGGGAGCTGTTTTTT. This translates into CASSLSGGGTGELFF. The chain uses TRBV11-3 and TRBJ2-2; possibly TRBD2 for D (5 bases). The CDR3 consists of 15 residues. CDR1 is SGHNT, CDR2 YENEEA, per germline. Deletions cut 2 bases from V and 5 bases from J, with 12 bases between. The whole variable domain, filled in from reference TRBV11-3 and TRBJ2-2, reads EAGVVQSPRYKIIEKKQPVAFWCNPISGHNTLYWYLQNLGQGPELLIRYENEEAVDDSQLPKDRFSAERLKGVDSTLKIQPAELGDSAVYLCASSLSGGGTGELFFGEGSRLTVL.

The rearrangement uses TRBV4-1 and TRBJ2-1, with D possibly matching TRBD2 (6 bases). Germline V gene data show CDR1 as MGHRA and CDR2 as YSYEKL. This CDR3 is 13 amino acids long. Between the trimmed V and J ends, which lost 7 bases and 2 bases, there was a span of 9 bases. The CDR3 sequence: CASTGGPYNEQFF. The CDR3 bases are TGCGCCAGCACCGGGGGACCCTACAATGAGCAGTTCTTC.

The chain joins TRBV20-1 to TRBJ2-3; D is ambiguous. The CDR3 covers 13 residues. Germline V lookup: CDR1 DFQATT, CDR2 SNEGSKA (reference sequence). Trimming cost V 3 bases and J 2 bases, with 9 bases left between them. CDR3 in amino acids: CSASVQFTDTQYF. CDR3 DNA: TGCAGTGCTAGTGTTCAATTCACAGATACGCAGTATTTT.